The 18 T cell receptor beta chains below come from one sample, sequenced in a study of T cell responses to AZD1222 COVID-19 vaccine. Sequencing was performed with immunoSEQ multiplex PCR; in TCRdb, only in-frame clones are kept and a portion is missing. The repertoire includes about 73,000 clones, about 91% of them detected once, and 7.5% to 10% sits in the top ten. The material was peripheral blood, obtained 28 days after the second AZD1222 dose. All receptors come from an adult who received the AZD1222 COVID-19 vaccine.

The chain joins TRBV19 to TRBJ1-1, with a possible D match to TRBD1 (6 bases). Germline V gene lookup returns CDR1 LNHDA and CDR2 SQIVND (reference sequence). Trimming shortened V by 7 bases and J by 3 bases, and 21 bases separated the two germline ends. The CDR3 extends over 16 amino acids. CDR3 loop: CASKRLLGGADTEAFF. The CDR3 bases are TGTGCCAGTAAACGGCTCCTCGGGGGGGCGGACACTGAAGCTTTCTTT.

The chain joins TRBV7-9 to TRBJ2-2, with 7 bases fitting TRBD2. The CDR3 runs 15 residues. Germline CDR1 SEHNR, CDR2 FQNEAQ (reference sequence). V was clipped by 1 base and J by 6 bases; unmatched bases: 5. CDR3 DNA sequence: TGTGCCAGCAGCTTAGGCGGGAGAATGTCCGGGGAGCTGTTTTTT. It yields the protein CASSLGGRMSGELFF.

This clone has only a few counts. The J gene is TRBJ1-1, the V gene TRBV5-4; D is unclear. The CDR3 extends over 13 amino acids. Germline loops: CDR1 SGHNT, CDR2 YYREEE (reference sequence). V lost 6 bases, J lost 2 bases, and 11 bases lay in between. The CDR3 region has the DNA TGTGCCAGCACCCTGTGGCGAAACACTGAAGCTTTCTTT. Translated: CASTLWRNTEAFF.

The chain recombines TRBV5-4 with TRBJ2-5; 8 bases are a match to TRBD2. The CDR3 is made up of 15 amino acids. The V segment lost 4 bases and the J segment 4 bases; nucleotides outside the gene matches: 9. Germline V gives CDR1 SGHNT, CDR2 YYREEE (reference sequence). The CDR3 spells CASSANSGVGETQYF. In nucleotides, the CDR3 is TGTGCCAGCAGCGCAAATAGCGGGGTGGGAGAGACCCAGTACTTC.

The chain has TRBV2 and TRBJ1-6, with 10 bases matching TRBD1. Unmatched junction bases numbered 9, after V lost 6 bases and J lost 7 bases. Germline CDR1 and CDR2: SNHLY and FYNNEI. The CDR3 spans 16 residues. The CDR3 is CASRDPLGQGNSPLHF. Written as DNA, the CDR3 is TGTGCCAGCAGAGACCCGCTGGGACAGGGGAATTCACCCCTCCACTTT.

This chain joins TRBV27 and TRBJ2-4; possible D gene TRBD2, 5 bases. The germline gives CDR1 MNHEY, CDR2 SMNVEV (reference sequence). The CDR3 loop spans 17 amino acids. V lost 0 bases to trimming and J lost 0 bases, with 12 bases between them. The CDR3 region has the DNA TGTGCCAGCAGTTTATCGTCCGGGGTGGGAGCCAAAAACATTCAGTACTTC. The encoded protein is CASSLSSGVGAKNIQYF.

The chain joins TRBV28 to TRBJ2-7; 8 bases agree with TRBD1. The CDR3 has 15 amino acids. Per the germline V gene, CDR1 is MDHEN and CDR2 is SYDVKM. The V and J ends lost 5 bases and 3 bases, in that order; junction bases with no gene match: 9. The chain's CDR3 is CASSPPGTGRYEQYF. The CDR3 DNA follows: TGTGCCAGCAGTCCCCCCGGGACAGGTCGCTACGAGCAGTACTTC. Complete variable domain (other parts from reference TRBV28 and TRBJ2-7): DVKVTQSSRYLVKRTGEKVFLECVQDMDHENMFWYRQDPGLGLRLIYFSYDVKMKEKGDIPEGYSVSREKKERFSLILESASTNQTSMYLCASSPPGTGRYEQYFGPGTRLTVT.

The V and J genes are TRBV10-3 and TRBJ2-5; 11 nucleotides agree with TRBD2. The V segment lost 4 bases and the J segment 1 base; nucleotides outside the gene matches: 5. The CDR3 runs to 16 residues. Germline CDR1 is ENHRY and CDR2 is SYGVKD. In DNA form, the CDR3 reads TGTGCCATCAGTGTACTAGCGGGGGCTCCCCAAGAGACCCAGTACTTC. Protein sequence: CAISVLAGAPQETQYF.

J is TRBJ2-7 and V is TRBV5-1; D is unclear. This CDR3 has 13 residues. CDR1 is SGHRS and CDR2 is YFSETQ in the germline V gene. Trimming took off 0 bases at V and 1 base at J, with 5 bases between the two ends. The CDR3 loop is CASSLAPSYEQYF. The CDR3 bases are TGCGCCAGCAGCTTGGCACCTTCCTACGAGCAGTACTTC.

CDR3 in amino acids: CASRAHNYEQYF. CDR3 sequence (DNA): TGTGCCAGTCGGGCCCATAATTACGAGCAGTACTTC. The J gene is TRBJ2-7, the V gene TRBV2; D call uncertain. The CDR3 covers 12 residues. Germline lookup yields CDR1 SNHLY and CDR2 FYNNEI. V lost 9 bases, J lost 4 bases, and 13 bases lay in between.

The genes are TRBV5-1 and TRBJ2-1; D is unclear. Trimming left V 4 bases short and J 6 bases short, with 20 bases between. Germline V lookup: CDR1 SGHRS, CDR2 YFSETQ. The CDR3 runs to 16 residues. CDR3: CASSPLQLRLLNEQFF. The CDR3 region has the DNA TGCGCCAGCAGCCCCCTCCAGCTTCGACTGCTCAATGAGCAGTTCTTC.

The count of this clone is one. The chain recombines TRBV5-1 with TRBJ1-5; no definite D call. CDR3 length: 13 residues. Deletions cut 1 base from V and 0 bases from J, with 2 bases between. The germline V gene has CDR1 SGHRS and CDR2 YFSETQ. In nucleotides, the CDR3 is TGCGCCAGCAGCTTGCTTAGCAATCAGCCCCAGCATTTT. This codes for CASSLLSNQPQHF.

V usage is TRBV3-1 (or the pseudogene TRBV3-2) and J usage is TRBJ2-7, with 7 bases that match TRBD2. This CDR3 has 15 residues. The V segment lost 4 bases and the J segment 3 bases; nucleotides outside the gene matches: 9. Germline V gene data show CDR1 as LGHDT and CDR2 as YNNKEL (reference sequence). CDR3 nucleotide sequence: TGTGCCAGCAGCCGTTGGGGAGCGGGGAGCTACGAGCAGTACTTC. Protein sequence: CASSRWGAGSYEQYF.

In DNA, the CDR3 is TGTGCCAGCAATCCGAAGTGGGTTCAGCCCCAGCATTTT. This codes for CASNPKWVQPQHF. This chain connects TRBV28 to TRBJ1-5; D not certain. Germline V lookup: CDR1 MDHEN, CDR2 SYDVKM. This CDR3 region has 13 residues. V was cut by 7 bases and J by 6 bases, with 13 bases left in between.

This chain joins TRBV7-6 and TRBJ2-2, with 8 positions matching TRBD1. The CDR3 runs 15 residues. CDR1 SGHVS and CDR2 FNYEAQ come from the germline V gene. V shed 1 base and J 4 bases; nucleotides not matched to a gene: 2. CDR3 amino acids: CASSLGTGSTGELFF. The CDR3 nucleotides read TGTGCCAGCAGCTTAGGGACAGGGTCCACCGGGGAGCTGTTTTTT. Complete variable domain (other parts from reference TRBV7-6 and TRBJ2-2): GAGVSQSPRYKVTKRGQDVALRCDPISGHVSLYWYRQALGQGPEFLTYFNYEAQQDKSGLPNDRFSAERPEGSISTLTIQRTEQRDSAMYRCASSLGTGSTGELFFGEGSRLTVL.

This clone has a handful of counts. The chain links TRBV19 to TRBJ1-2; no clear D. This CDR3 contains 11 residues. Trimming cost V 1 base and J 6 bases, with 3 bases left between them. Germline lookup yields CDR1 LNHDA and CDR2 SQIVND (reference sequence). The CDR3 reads CASSIADGYTF. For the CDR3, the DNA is TGTGCCAGTAGTATAGCGGATGGCTACACCTTC.

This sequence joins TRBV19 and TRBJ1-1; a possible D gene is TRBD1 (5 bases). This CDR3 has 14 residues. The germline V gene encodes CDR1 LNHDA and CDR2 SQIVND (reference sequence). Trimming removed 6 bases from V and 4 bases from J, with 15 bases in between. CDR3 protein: CASRREVGVTEAFF. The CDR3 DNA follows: TGTGCCAGTAGAAGAGAGGTGGGGGTCACTGAAGCTTTCTTT. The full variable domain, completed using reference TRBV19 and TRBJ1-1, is DGGITQSPKYLFRKEGQNVTLSCEQNLNHDAMYWYRQDPGQGLRLIYYSQIVNDFQKGDIAEGYSVSREKKESFPLTVTSAQKNPTAFYLCASRREVGVTEAFFGQGTRLTVV.

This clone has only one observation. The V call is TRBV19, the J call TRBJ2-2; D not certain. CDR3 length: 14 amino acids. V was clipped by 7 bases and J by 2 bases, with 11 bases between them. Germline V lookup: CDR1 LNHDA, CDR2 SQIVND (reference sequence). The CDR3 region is CASKDPGNTGELFF. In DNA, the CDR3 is TGTGCCAGTAAAGACCCAGGCAACACCGGGGAGCTGTTTTTT.